Below, 22 T cell receptor beta chains from the same sample are listed, as sequenced in a study of cytomegalovirus exposure and HLA in healthy donors. Sequencing was performed with immunoSEQ multiplex PCR; in TCRdb, only in-frame clones are kept and a portion is missing. The table lists a few hundred thousand clones, approximately 86% of them singletons. Input material: PBMCs. Receptor source: a woman under 30 in good health and CMV-seronegative.

Comment on this clone: The same CDR3 is also encoded by other DNA sequences in this sample. The chain is built from TRBV10-3 and TRBJ1-4; 9 bases map to TRBD1. The CDR3 loop spans 14 amino acids. After removal of 6 bases from V and 8 bases from J, the junction contained 7 bases not matched to a gene. From germline, CDR1 is ENHRY and CDR2 SYGVKD. CDR3 amino acids: CAISPGQGGEKLFF. CDR3 sequence (DNA): TGTGCCATCAGCCCGGGACAGGGTGGGGAAAAACTGTTTTTT.

The J gene is TRBJ2-3, the V gene TRBV12-5, with 10 bases fitting TRBD2. After removal of 0 bases from V and 9 bases from J, the junction contained 3 bases not matched to a gene. The germline V gene has CDR1 LGHNT and CDR2 FRNRAP. The CDR3 is made up of 14 amino acids. The CDR3 DNA sequence: TGTGCTAGTGGTTTGGTGCTAGCGGGGGCAACGCAGTATTTT. This gives the protein CASGLVLAGATQYF.

This clone appeared a single time. Distinct nucleotide sequences in the sample also encode this CDR3. The CDR3 DNA is TGTGCCAGCAGTGGGCAAGGGACTAGCGGGAGCTCCTACAATGAGCAGTTCTTC. Its protein product is CASSGQGTSGSSYNEQFF. V and J are TRBV27 and TRBJ2-1; 14 bases fit TRBD2. This CDR3 comprises 18 residues. J gave up 0 bases and V 5 bases, and 6 bases lay outside the gene matches. CDR1 and CDR2 (germline): MNHEY, SMNVEV (reference sequence).

V and J are TRBV30 and TRBJ1-5; D is perhaps TRBD1 (5 bases). V dropped 2 bases and J dropped 1 base, with 12 bases sitting between them. Germline CDR1 reads GTSNPN; CDR2 reads SVGIG (reference sequence). CDR3 size: 15 residues. The CDR3 DNA follows: TGTGCCTGGAGTTTGGGGCCCCTAAGCAATCAGCCCCAGCATTTT. This codes for CAWSLGPLSNQPQHF.

The chain combines TRBV4-1 with TRBJ2-7; 7 bases agree with TRBD2. The germline V gene has CDR1 MGHRA and CDR2 YSYEKL. This CDR3 is built from 18 residues. Losses at the gene ends were 0 bases for V and 3 bases for J; bases not matched to a gene: 14. This CDR3 reads CASSQEGGGRFIGYEQYF. The CDR3 DNA is TGCGCCAGCAGCCAAGAGGGGGGGGGAAGGTTCATCGGCTACGAGCAGTACTTC.

The V and J genes are TRBV2 and TRBJ2-1; 10 nucleotides match TRBD2. Germline-derived CDR1 and CDR2 are SNHLY and FYNNEI. The CDR3 runs to 16 residues. Trimming at V came to 0 bases and at J to 5 bases, leaving 4 bases not matched to a gene. This chain's CDR3 is CASSEAVLAGDNEQFF. CDR3 bases: TGTGCCAGCAGTGAAGCAGTCCTAGCGGGGGACAATGAGCAGTTCTTC.

This clone occurred once. Here the CDR3 reads CASSLAGRVETQYF. In DNA form, the CDR3 reads TGTGCCAGCAGCTTGGCCGGCAGGGTAGAGACCCAGTACTTC. The chain joins TRBV5-6 to TRBJ2-5, with D tentatively TRBD1 (5 bases). V lost 0 bases and J 4 bases, leaving 10 bases between the germline ends. The CDR3 loop spans 14 amino acids. Germline values: CDR1 SGHDT, CDR2 YYEEEE.

This clone was seen a single time. This chain uses TRBV4-3 with TRBJ1-6; 8 bases fit TRBD1. V lost 0 bases, J lost 8 bases, and 6 bases stayed unmatched. The CDR3 spans 16 residues. Germline V gene sequence: CDR1 LGHNA, CDR2 YSLEER. The CDR3 DNA sequence: TGCGCCAGCAGCCAAGAAGGACAGGGAAGGGATTCACCCCTCCACTTT. This codes for CASSQEGQGRDSPLHF.

The rearrangement uses TRBV7-9 and TRBJ2-7; D gene ambiguous. Trimming cost V 5 bases and J 2 bases, with 16 bases left between them. Germline values: CDR1 SEHNR, CDR2 FQNEAQ (reference sequence). The CDR3 is made up of 15 amino acids. DNA of the CDR3: TGTGCCAGCAGCCCGGAGAGGTCAGCCACCTACGAGCAGTACTTC. This encodes CASSPERSATYEQYF.

The chain carries TRBV30 and TRBJ2-1; TRBD2 matches at 9 bases. Germline V gene sequence: CDR1 GTSNPN, CDR2 SVGIG (reference sequence). The length of the CDR3 is 15 residues. V trimming: 5 bases; J trimming: 3 bases; junction bases outside the gene matches: 8. This CDR3 reads CAWSPVAGVYNEQFF. CDR3 bases: TGTGCCTGGTCCCCCGTAGCGGGGGTCTACAATGAGCAGTTCTTC.

This chain connects TRBV19 to TRBJ2-7, with 7 bases identical to TRBD1. Germline CDR1 and CDR2: LNHDA and SQIVND (reference sequence). This CDR3 spans 14 amino acids. Germline trimming cut 6 bases from V and 3 bases from J; bases unmatched to any gene: 8. CDR3 sequence: CASSPRQGGYEQYF. The CDR3, as DNA: TGTGCCAGTAGCCCGAGACAGGGCGGCTACGAGCAGTACTTC.

The chain recombines TRBV6-5 with TRBJ2-5; D is uncertain. In germline, CDR1 is MNHEY, CDR2 SVGAGI. The length of the CDR3 is 12 residues. Trimming took 6 bases from V and 3 from J, leaving 8 bases between them. CDR3 nucleotide sequence: TGTGCCAGCAGCTCACATGAAGAGACCCAGTACTTC. It is translated as CASSSHEETQYF.

The chain recombines TRBV5-8 with TRBJ2-2; D remains unclear. Trimming pared 0 bases from V and 5 bases from J, leaving 5 bases between. This CDR3 has 13 amino acids. Germline V gene data show CDR1 as SGHTS and CDR2 as YDEGEE. The CDR3 DNA reads TGTGCCAGCAGCTTGGTAGAAACCGGGGAGCTGTTTTTT. Residues: CASSLVETGELFF.

The gene calls are TRBV5-6 and TRBJ1-1; the D is unclear. V was pared by 0 bases and J by 1 base, with 10 bases between. CDR1 SGHDT and CDR2 YYEEEE come from the germline V gene. CDR3 length: 15 amino acids. DNA of the CDR3: TGTGCCAGCAGCTTGGCCACTGCGGGGAACACTGAAGCTTTCTTT. This encodes CASSLATAGNTEAFF. Supplemented by reference TRBV5-6 and TRBJ1-1, the full variable domain reads DAGVTQSPTHLIKTRGQQVTLRCSPKSGHDTVSWYQQALGQGPQFIFQYYEEEERQRGNFPDRFSGHQFPNYSSELNVNALLLGDSALYLCASSLATAGNTEAFFGQGTRLTVV.

The chain couples TRBV6-6 to TRBJ2-2, with a possible D match to TRBD2 (5 bases). CDR1 is MNHNY and CDR2 is SVGAGI in the germline V gene (reference sequence). Deletions cut 5 bases from V and 4 bases from J, with 11 bases between. The CDR3 contains 14 residues. CDR3 protein: CASSAGITTGELFF. CDR3 in DNA: TGTGCCAGCAGTGCCGGGATAACCACCGGGGAGCTGTTTTTT.

The rearrangement uses TRBV9 and TRBJ1-4; weak D call: TRBD1 (5 bases). The CDR3 loop spans 16 amino acids. The germline gives CDR1 SGDLS, CDR2 YYNGEE. The V gene lost 0 bases and the J gene lost 5 bases, with 14 bases spanning the gap. As DNA, the CDR3 is TGTGCCAGCAGCGTAGAGGGGTACAGTAGGAATGAAAAACTGTTTTTT. Protein sequence: CASSVEGYSRNEKLFF.

The V and J genes are TRBV5-1 and TRBJ1-2; D call uncertain. CDR3 length: 16 amino acids. Trimming pared 0 bases from V and 5 bases from J, leaving 17 bases between. CDR1 and CDR2 from the germline V gene are SGHRS and YFSETQ. In nucleotides, the CDR3 is TGCGCCAGCAGCTTGGCCCCCACAACCCCTGCTTATGGCTACACCTTC. This gives the protein CASSLAPTTPAYGYTF.

The rearrangement uses TRBV30 and TRBJ1-2; 9 bases map to TRBD1. The CDR3 is made up of 14 amino acids. Germline V gene sequence: CDR1 GTSNPN, CDR2 SVGIG (reference sequence). The trim removed 6 bases at V and 4 bases at J, leaving 9 bases unmatched. The CDR3 DNA reads as TGTGCCTGCTTAAGCAGGGACAGGGCCTATGGCTACACCTTC. It yields the protein CACLSRDRAYGYTF.

This chain joins TRBV5-1 and TRBJ2-7, with TRBD2 matching over 8 bases. This CDR3 has 16 residues. Trimming removed 0 bases from V and 4 bases from J; junction bases left unmatched: 9. Germline assignment: CDR1 SGHRS and CDR2 YFSETQ. The CDR3 loop is CASSLVGSGATYEQYF. The CDR3 DNA sequence: TGCGCCAGCAGCTTGGTTGGTAGCGGGGCCACGTACGAGCAGTACTTC.

This clone was counted between two and nine times. The genes are TRBV19 and TRBJ1-2; maybe TRBD1 (6 bases). CDR1 and CDR2 from the germline V gene are LNHDA and SQIVND (reference sequence). V was trimmed by 4 bases and J by 1 base, leaving 7 bases between them. The CDR3 covers 13 residues. For the CDR3, the DNA is TGTGCCAGTAGTACACAGGGTAACTATGGCTACACCTTC. Translated, it gives CASSTQGNYGYTF.

This clone was counted once. This chain connects TRBV19 to TRBJ2-3; TRBD2 aligns across 7 bases. This CDR3 contains 16 residues. In germline, CDR1 is LNHDA, CDR2 SQIVND (reference sequence). The V and J ends lost 5 bases and 1 base, in that order; junction bases with no gene match: 9. CDR3 sequence: CASSPPGGRGTDTQYF. CDR3 sequence (DNA): TGTGCCAGTAGTCCCCCAGGCGGGAGAGGCACAGATACGCAGTATTTT.

The chain combines TRBV10-3 with TRBJ1-5; D is unclear. The CDR3 consists of 14 residues. V lost 4 bases and J 1 base, leaving 8 bases between the germline ends. The germline V gene encodes CDR1 ENHRY and CDR2 SYGVKD. The CDR3, as DNA: TGTGCCATCAGTGTCTTCTACAGCAATCAGCCCCAGCATTTT. Protein product: CAISVFYSNQPQHF.